These 3 T cell receptor beta chains were all obtained from the same sample, sequenced in a study of cytomegalovirus exposure and HLA in healthy donors (dated by TCRdb to about 2017). Preparation of the library involved the immunoSEQ multiplex PCR assay. A mixture of 60 forward primers for TCR Vbeta segments and 13 reverse primers for TCR Jbeta segments was used in the multiplex PCR. TCRdb stores this immuneACCESS table with in-frame sequences only. Part of the clones is absent; in the studies checked, under half of the shortfall reflects unresolved V genes, and no reason is known for the rest. Present in this sample are more than 95,000 clones, roughly 76% of which were seen just once. The ten biggest clones cover about 6.9% of the sample. Sequenced input: PBMCs. These receptors originate from a man between 25 and 39 years old in good health and CMV-seropositive.

The J gene is TRBJ2-5, the V gene TRBV6-6, with D possibly matching TRBD1 (7 bases). The V end was cut by 3 bases, the J end by 5 bases, with 13 bases between. Germline CDR1 is MNHNY and CDR2 is SVGAGI (reference sequence). The CDR3 has 14 residues. CDR3 loop: CASSYGGGRETQYF. The CDR3 coding sequence is TGTGCCAGCAGTTATGGAGGGGGCCGGGAGACCCAGTACTTC.

The sample holds one count of this clone. The V gene is TRBV6-5, the J gene TRBJ1-4, with D perhaps TRBD1 (6 bases). Germline CDR1 is MNHEY and CDR2 is SVGAGI. The CDR3 runs 14 residues. The V gene lost 3 bases and the J gene lost 3 bases, with 8 bases spanning the gap. CDR3 region: CASSYTGPNEKLFF. The CDR3 nucleotides are TGTGCCAGCAGTTATACAGGGCCTAATGAAAAACTGTTTTTT.

This sequence joins TRBV6-1 and TRBJ2-2, with a weak D call TRBD2 (5 bases). CDR1 is MNHNS and CDR2 is SASEGT in the germline V gene. V was pared by 1 base and J by 5 bases, with 5 bases between. This CDR3 spans 13 amino acids. The CDR3 DNA reads TGTGCCAGCAGTGAAGGGAGGACCGGGGAGCTGTTTTTT. Translation: CASSEGRTGELFF.